This passage covers 6 T cell receptor beta chains from one sample sequenced in a study of cytotoxic CD8 clonotypes in ibrutinib-treated CLL. Sequencing was performed with immunoSEQ multiplex PCR; in TCRdb, only in-frame clones are kept and a portion is missing. The data contain about 19,000 clones, roughly 80% of them singletons. The sequenced sample was PBMCs, obtained before ibrutinib treatment. These receptors all come from a human donor with chronic lymphocytic leukemia.

This rearrangement joins TRBV5-4 to TRBJ2-1; TRBD2 matches at 11 bases. Germline CDR1 and CDR2: SGHNT and YYREEE (reference sequence). The V gene end was trimmed by 0 bases and the J gene end by 6 bases; junction bases not matched to a gene: 5. The CDR3 loop spans 16 amino acids. As DNA, the CDR3 is TGTGCCAGCAGCTTGGGGGCTAGCGGGGGGTTCAATGAGCAGTTCTTC. Amino acids: CASSLGASGGFNEQFF.

The rearrangement joins TRBV19 to TRBJ1-5; tentatively, D is TRBD1 (5 bases). Germline V gene lookup returns CDR1 LNHDA and CDR2 SQIVND (reference sequence). V was clipped by 5 bases and J by 4 bases, with 18 bases between them. CDR3 length: 16 amino acids. CDR3 coding DNA: TGTGCCAGTAGTTCGGGGCCAACCTCTGGAAATCAGCCCCAGCATTTT. It codes for CASSSGPTSGNQPQHF.

The gene calls are TRBV2 and TRBJ1-1, with D unresolved. CDR1 and CDR2 (germline): SNHLY, FYNNEI. The V and J ends lost 3 bases and 12 bases respectively, with 14 bases between them. The CDR3 totals 12 residues. The CDR3 loop is CASSDWADYTFF. The CDR3 nucleotides are TGTGCCAGCAGTGATTGGGCCGACTATACTTTCTTT. Drawing the rest from reference TRBV2 and TRBJ1-1, the complete variable domain is EPEVTQTPSHQVTQMGQEVILRCVPISNHLYFYWYRQILGQKVEFLVSFYNNEISEKSEIFDDQFSVERPDGSNFTLKIRSTKLEDSAMYFCASSDWADYTFFGQGTRLTVV.

This chain links TRBV10-3 with TRBJ1-2; D remains unclear. Germline V gives CDR1 ENHRY, CDR2 SYGVKD. There are 16 residues in the CDR3. The V end lost 0 bases, the J end lost 0 bases, and 11 bases lay between the germline ends. The CDR3 DNA is TGTGCCATCAGTGAGTCGGTGGCAGATTCTAACTATGGCTACACCTTC. It specifies CAISESVADSNYGYTF.

This chain joins TRBV20-1 and TRBJ1-3; D ambiguous. Trimming pared 4 bases from V and 3 bases from J, leaving 4 bases between. Germline V gene data show CDR1 as DFQATT and CDR2 as SNEGSKA (reference sequence). This CDR3 region has 11 residues. CDR3: CSATDGNTIYF. The CDR3 region has the DNA TGCAGTGCTACTGATGGAAACACCATATATTTT.

The chain links TRBV28 to TRBJ1-4; 8 nucleotides agree with TRBD1. This CDR3 is 15 amino acids long. The J segment lost 0 bases and the V segment lost 5 bases, leaving 2 bases of the junction unmatched. CDR1 and CDR2 from the germline V gene are MDHEN and SYDVKM. The CDR3 bases are TGTGCCAGCAGTCGACAGGGGTCAACTAATGAAAAACTGTTTTTT. It yields the protein CASSRQGSTNEKLFF.